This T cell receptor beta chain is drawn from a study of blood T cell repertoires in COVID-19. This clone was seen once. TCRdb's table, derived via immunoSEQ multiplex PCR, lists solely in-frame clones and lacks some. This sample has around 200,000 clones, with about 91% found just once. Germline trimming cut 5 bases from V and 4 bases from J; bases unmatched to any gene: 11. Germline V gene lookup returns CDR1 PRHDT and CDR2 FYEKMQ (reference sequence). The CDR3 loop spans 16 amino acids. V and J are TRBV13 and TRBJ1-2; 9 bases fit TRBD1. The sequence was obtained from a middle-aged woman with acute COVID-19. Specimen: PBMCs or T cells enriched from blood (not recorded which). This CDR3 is CASSLEDRGGVYGYTF. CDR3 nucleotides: TGTGCCAGCAGCCTGGAGGACAGGGGAGGCGTCTATGGCTACACCTTC.